A selection of T cell receptor beta chains follows, all from one sample in a study of blood T cell repertoires in COVID-19. The protocol was immunoSEQ multiplex PCR, while the TCRdb copy is restricted to in-frame clones and leaves out a portion. The data contain about 140,000 clones, about 75% of them seen just once; the ten biggest clones take up around 2.9%. The specimen sequenced was PBMCs or T cells enriched from blood (not recorded which). The receptors were sampled from a woman aged 45-59 years who had recovered from COVID-19. Each CDR3 is given with its conserved first and last residue. D genes are given only for firm matches.

CDR3 protein	CDR3 DNA	D gene	V gene	J gene
CASSQDPRSFGYTF	TGTGCCAGCAGCCAAGATCCCAGGTCTTTTGGCTACACCTTC	NA	TRBV3-1/TRBV3-2	TRBJ1-2
CASSQPQTGLDQPQHF	TGCGCCAGCAGTCAACCACAAACAGGGCTGGATCAGCCCCAGCATTTT	NA	TRBV23-1	TRBJ1-5
CASMIRPTSRKYNEQFF	TGTGCCAGTATGATTAGACCGACTAGCAGAAAATACAATGAGCAGTTCTTC	TRBD2	TRBV28	TRBJ2-1
CASSIGSRLPIPYEQYF	TGTGCCAGTAGTATAGGATCTCGACTACCTATCCCCTACGAGCAGTACTTC	NA	TRBV19	TRBJ2-7
CASSLGASGGHNEQFF	TGTGCCAGCAGCTTAGGGGCTAGCGGGGGGCACAATGAGCAGTTCTTC	TRBD2	TRBV11-2	TRBJ2-1
CASSPPPGEQFF	TGTGCCAGCAGTCCGCCGCCCGGGGAGCAGTTCTTC	NA	TRBV6-5	TRBJ2-1
CASSGGSEGPTYEQYF	TGCGCCAGCAGCGGGGGGTCGGAGGGGCCGACATACGAGCAGTACTTC	NA	TRBV5-1	TRBJ2-7
CASSLGQGNYGYTF	TGTGCCAGCAGCTTAGGACAGGGGAACTATGGCTACACCTTC	TRBD1	TRBV7-9	TRBJ1-2
CASLLPWGGANTGELFF	TGTGCTAGTCTCTTACCCTGGGGAGGAGCGAACACCGGGGAGCTGTTTTTT	NA	TRBV12-5	TRBJ2-2
CAWSVYGGSSFSTDTQYF	TGTGCCTGGAGTGTATACGGCGGATCCAGCTTTAGCACAGATACGCAGTATTTT	NA	TRBV30	TRBJ2-3
CASSLGGGSNQPQHF	TGTGCCAGCAGCTTAGGAGGTGGTAGCAATCAGCCCCAGCATTTT	NA	TRBV7-6	TRBJ1-5
CASSLIMGQAPYEQYF	TGTGCCAGCAGTCTTATTATGGGACAGGCCCCCTACGAGCAGTACTTC	TRBD1	TRBV27	TRBJ2-7
CAWSGTGGLYNEQFF	TGTGCCTGGAGTGGTACAGGGGGCTTATACAATGAGCAGTTCTTC	TRBD1	TRBV30	TRBJ2-1